A selection of T cell receptor beta chains follows, all from one sample in a study of vaccination effects on CD4 cells after COVID-19. These receptors have no identified antigens. The protocol was immunoSEQ multiplex PCR, while the TCRdb copy is restricted to in-frame clones and leaves out a portion. The table lists 25,000 to 40,000 clones, approximately 69% of them singletons. This sample comprised CD4+ T cells from PBMCs cultured with SARS-CoV-2 spike peptides, obtained after COVID-19 vaccination. These receptors were taken from a human donor who received a COVID-19 vaccine. CDR3s include the opening cysteine and the closing phenylalanine or tryptophan. A D gene is named only where the DNA matches it firmly. The size field is filled for only some rows; it gives once, few, many or a size class.

J | D | V | size | CDR3 | DNA
TRBJ2-3 | TRBD2 | TRBV2 | . | CASRVYGGAGTDTQYF | TGTGCCAGCAGAGTATACGGGGGGGCGGGCACAGATACGCAGTATTTT
TRBJ2-7 | . | TRBV6-5 | once | CASSIVRDSYEQYF | TGTGCCAGCAGTATAGTCCGGGACTCCTACGAGCAGTACTTC
TRBJ1-1 | TRBD1 | TRBV6-5 | . | CASSYSDRATEAFF | TGTGCCAGCAGTTACTCGGACAGGGCCACTGAAGCTTTCTTT
TRBJ2-1 | . | TRBV3-1/TRBV3-2 | . | CASSQTAGEGSYNEQFF | TGTGCCAGCAGCCAGACCGCAGGGGAGGGGTCCTACAATGAGCAGTTCTTC
TRBJ1-6 | . | TRBV2 | . | CARDVGRKNSPLHF | TGTGCCAGAGACGTGGGCAGGAAAAATTCACCCCTCCACTTT
TRBJ1-2 | TRBD1 | TRBV2 | . | CASRLTGTGDGYTF | TGTGCCAGCAGACTCACCGGGACAGGGGATGGCTACACCTTC
TRBJ2-7 | . | TRBV2 | . | CASSPGLGRYEQYF | TGTGCCAGCAGTCCCGGACTCGGACGCTACGAGCAGTACTTC
TRBJ2-7 | TRBD1 | TRBV6-5 | few | CASGRTGPTYEQYF | TGTGCCAGCGGAAGGACAGGTCCCACCTACGAGCAGTACTTC
TRBJ2-7 | TRBD2 | TRBV5-6 | . | CASSLYFSGSSYEQYF | TGTGCCAGCAGCTTATATTTTAGCGGGAGTTCCTACGAGCAGTACTTC
TRBJ1-1 | . | TRBV11-2 | few | CASSLEQGPTEAFF | TGTGCCAGCAGCTTAGAGCAGGGGCCCACTGAAGCTTTCTTT
TRBJ2-7 | TRBD1 | TRBV3-1/TRBV3-2 | . | CASSRVPGQSYEQYF | TGTGCCAGCAGCCGGGTACCGGGACAGTCCTACGAGCAGTACTTC
TRBJ2-7 | . | TRBV5-1 | . | CASSLGTVDEQYF | TGCGCCAGCAGCTTGGGCACGGTAGACGAGCAGTACTTC
TRBJ1-2 | . | TRBV13 | . | CASSSVGRGRNYGYTF | TGTGCCAGCAGCTCAGTAGGTAGGGGGAGGAACTATGGCTACACCTTC
TRBJ2-5 | . | TRBV10-3 | few | CAISESNGEETQYF | TGTGCCATCAGTGAGTCCAACGGGGAAGAGACCCAGTACTTC
TRBJ2-3 | TRBD1 | TRBV3-1/TRBV3-2 | . | CASSQGQAYTDTQYF | TGTGCCAGCAGCCAGGGACAGGCCTACACAGATACGCAGTATTTT
TRBJ2-2 | . | TRBV6-5 | few | CAILRAANTGELFF | TGTGCCATCCTTAGGGCGGCGAACACCGGGGAGCTGTTTTTT
TRBJ1-1 | TRBD1 | TRBV10-3 | . | CAISEKEPGDSWVNTEAFF | TGTGCCATCAGTGAAAAGGAACCGGGGGACAGCTGGGTCAACACTGAAGCTTTCTTT